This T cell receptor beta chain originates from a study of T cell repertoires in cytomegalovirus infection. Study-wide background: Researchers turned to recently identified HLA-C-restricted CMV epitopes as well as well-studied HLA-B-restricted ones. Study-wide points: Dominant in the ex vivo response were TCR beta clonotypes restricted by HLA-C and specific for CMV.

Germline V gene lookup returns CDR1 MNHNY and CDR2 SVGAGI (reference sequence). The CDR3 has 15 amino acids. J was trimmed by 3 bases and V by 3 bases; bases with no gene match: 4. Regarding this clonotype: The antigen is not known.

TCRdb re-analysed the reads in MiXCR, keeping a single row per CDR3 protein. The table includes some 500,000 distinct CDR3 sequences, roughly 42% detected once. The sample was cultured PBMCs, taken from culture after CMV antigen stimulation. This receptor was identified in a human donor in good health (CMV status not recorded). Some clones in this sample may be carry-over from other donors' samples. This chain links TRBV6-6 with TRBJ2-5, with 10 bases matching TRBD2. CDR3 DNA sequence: TGTGCCAGCAGTTATTCTGGACTAGCGGAAGAGACCCAGTACTTC. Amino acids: CASSYSGLAEETQYF.